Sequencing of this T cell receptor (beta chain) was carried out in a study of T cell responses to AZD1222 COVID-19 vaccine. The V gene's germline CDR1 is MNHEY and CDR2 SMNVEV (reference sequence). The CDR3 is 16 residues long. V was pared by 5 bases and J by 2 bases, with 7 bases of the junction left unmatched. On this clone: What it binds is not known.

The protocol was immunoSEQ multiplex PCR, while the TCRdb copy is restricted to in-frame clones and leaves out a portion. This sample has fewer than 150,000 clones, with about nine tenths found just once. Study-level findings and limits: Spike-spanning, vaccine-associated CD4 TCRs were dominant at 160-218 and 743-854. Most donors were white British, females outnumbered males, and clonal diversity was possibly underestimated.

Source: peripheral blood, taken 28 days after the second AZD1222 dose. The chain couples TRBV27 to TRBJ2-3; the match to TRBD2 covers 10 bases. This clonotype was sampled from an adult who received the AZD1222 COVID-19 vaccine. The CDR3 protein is CASSERLAGITDTQYF. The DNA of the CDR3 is TGTGCCAGCAGTGAACGACTAGCGGGTATCACAGATACGCAGTATTTT.